These 6 T cell receptor beta chains were all obtained from the same sample, sequenced in a study of T-cell reconstitution after alpha-beta-depleted transplantation in children. Molecular barcoding with unique molecular identifiers was used for the TCRbeta library. TCRdb redid the calling of the PCR reads with MiXCR, one entry per CDR3 protein. The sample holds 200,000 or so distinct CDR3 sequences, roughly 6.3% seen once. The specimen comprised PBMCs, sampled before TCRalphabeta/CD19-depleted stem cell transplant. Receptor source: a girl less than two years old with combined immunodeficiency, due to receive a stem cell transplant.

This clonotype was seen ten or more times. The chain carries TRBV18 and TRBJ2-1, with a weak D call TRBD2 (7 bases). Trimming removed 2 bases at V and 5 bases at J, with 13 bases between. CDR1 and CDR2 (germline): KGHSH, LQKENI. The CDR3 sequence is 15 residues long. In DNA form, the CDR3 reads TGTGCCAGCTCACCAGGACTAGGGGGAAACAATGAGCAGTTCTTC. Protein sequence: CASSPGLGGNNEQFF.

This clonotype was seen repeatedly, ten times or more. This chain links TRBV4-2 with TRBJ2-5; no firm D call. CDR1 is LGHNA and CDR2 is YNFKEQ in the germline V gene. There are 13 residues in the CDR3. V was cut by 3 bases and J by 5 bases, with 10 bases left in between. The CDR3, as DNA: TGTGCCAGCAGCCATGGGCTAGGCGAGACCCAGTACTTC. Protein: CASSHGLGETQYF.

This clonotype came up many times. The rearrangement uses TRBV20-1 and TRBJ2-3, with a weak D call TRBD2 (6 bases). Germline lookup yields CDR1 DFQATT and CDR2 SNEGSKA (reference sequence). The CDR3 loop spans 15 amino acids. V lost 3 bases to trimming and J lost 5 bases, with 18 bases between them. The CDR3 loop is CSARGSGSQRDTQYF. The CDR3 region has the DNA TGCAGTGCTAGGGGTAGCGGAAGCCAAAGAGATACGCAGTATTTT.

There are many counts of this clonotype. The chain couples TRBV7-8 to TRBJ2-3; 8 bases agree with TRBD2. The CDR3 sequence is 16 residues long. Germline CDR1 and CDR2: SGHVS and FQNEAQ. V gave up 3 bases and J gave up 2 bases; unmatched junction bases: 7. The CDR3 nucleotides read TGTGCCAGCAGCTTTAGCCAACTAGCGGTCACAGATACGCAGTATTTT. Translating gives CASSFSQLAVTDTQYF.

This clonotype was observed many times. This rearrangement joins TRBV10-3 to TRBJ2-7; 10 positions match TRBD2. Trimming removed 5 bases from V and 4 bases from J; junction bases left unmatched: 23. This CDR3 is built from 20 residues. Germline V gene data show CDR1 as ENHRY and CDR2 as SYGVKD. The CDR3 protein is CAISTFLAGESRRGGYEQYF. The CDR3, as DNA: TGTGCCATCAGTACATTCCTAGCGGGAGAGTCCCGGAGAGGGGGGTACGAGCAGTACTTC.

This clonotype was recorded at least ten times. The chain recombines TRBV20-1 with TRBJ2-5; maybe TRBD2 (5 bases). Per germline, CDR1 DFQATT and CDR2 SNEGSKA (reference sequence). The V end lost 0 bases, the J end lost 1 base, and 12 bases lay between the germline ends. CDR3 length: 15 amino acids. This chain's CDR3 is CSARDLERVQETQYF. CDR3 sequence (DNA): TGCAGTGCTAGAGACCTCGAGAGGGTCCAAGAGACCCAGTACTTC.